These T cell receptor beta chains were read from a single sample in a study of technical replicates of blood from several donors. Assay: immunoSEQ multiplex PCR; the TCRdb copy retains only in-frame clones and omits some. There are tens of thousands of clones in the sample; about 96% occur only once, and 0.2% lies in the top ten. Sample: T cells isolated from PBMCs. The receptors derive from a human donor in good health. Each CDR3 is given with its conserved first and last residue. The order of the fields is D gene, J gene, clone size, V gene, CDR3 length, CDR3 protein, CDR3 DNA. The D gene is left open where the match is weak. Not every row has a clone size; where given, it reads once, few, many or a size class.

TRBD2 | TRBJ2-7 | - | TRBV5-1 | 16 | CASSLEGLAGVYEQYF | TGCGCCAGCAGCTTGGAGGGGCTAGCGGGAGTCTACGAGCAGTACTTC
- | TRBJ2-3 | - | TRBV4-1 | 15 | CASSQVDFLVNTQYF | TGCGCCAGCAGCCAAGTGGACTTCCTAGTGAATACGCAGTATTTT
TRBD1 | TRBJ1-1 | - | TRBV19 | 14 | CASSIKGAGTEAFF | TGTGCCAGTAGTATTAAGGGGGCAGGTACTGAAGCTTTCTTT
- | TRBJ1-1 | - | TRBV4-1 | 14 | CASSQALRNTEAFF | TGCGCCAGCAGCCAAGCCTTGCGTAACACTGAAGCTTTCTTT
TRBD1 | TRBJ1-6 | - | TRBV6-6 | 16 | CASSYWAHRGGSPLHF | TGTGCCAGCAGTTATTGGGCCCACAGGGGTGGTTCACCCCTCCACTTT
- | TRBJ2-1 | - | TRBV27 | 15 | CASSLKAQRSNEQFF | TGTGCCAGCAGTTTAAAGGCCCAGCGCTCCAATGAGCAGTTCTTC
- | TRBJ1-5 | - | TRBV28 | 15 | CASTPFPGRNQPQHF | TGTGCCAGCACCCCGTTCCCAGGCCGCAATCAGCCCCAGCATTTT
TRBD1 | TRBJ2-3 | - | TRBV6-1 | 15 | CASSERDRVVDTQYF | TGTGCCAGCAGTGAAAGGGACAGGGTAGTGGATACGCAGTATTTT
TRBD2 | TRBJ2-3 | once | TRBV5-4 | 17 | CASSPGLERGFTDTQYF | TGTGCCAGCAGCCCCGGACTAGAACGGGGGTTCACAGATACGCAGTATTTT
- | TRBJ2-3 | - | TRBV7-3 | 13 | CASSMDTTDTQYF | TGTGCCAGCAGCATGGACACCACAGATACGCAGTATTTT
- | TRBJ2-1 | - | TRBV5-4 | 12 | CASSSPLDEQFF | TGTGCCAGCAGCTCCCCCCTCGATGAGCAGTTCTTC
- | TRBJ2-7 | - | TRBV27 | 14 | CASSLGGAFGEQYF | TGTGCCAGCAGTTTAGGGGGGGCCTTCGGCGAGCAGTACTTC
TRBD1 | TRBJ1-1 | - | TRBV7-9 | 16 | CASSTRQGPLNTEAFF | TGTGCCAGCAGCACCCGACAGGGGCCCCTGAACACTGAAGCTTTCTTT
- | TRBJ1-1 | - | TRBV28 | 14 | CASSLYGRNTEAFF | TGTGCCAGCAGTTTATACGGGAGGAACACTGAAGCTTTCTTT
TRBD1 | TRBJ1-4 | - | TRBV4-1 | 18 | CASSPGSLPTGGKGKLFF | TGCGCCAGCAGCCCCGGATCCCTTCCGACAGGGGGAAAGGGAAAACTGTTTTTT
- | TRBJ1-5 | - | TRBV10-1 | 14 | CASSESPGGQSLHF | TGCGCCAGCAGTGAGTCCCCGGGGGGGCAGTCGTTGCATTTT
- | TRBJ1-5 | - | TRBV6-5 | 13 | CASSYSRYQPQHF | TGTGCCAGCAGTTACTCGAGGTATCAGCCCCAGCATTTT
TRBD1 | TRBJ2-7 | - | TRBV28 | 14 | CASSLGTEFYEQYF | TGTGCCAGCAGCCTAGGGACAGAATTCTACGAGCAGTACTTC
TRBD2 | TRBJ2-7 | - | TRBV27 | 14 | CASSVLAGPYEQYF | TGTGCCAGCAGTGTTTTAGCGGGCCCCTACGAGCAGTACTTC
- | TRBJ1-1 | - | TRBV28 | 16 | CASSFDGRSENTEAFF | TGTGCCAGCAGTTTCGACGGGAGGAGTGAGAACACTGAAGCTTTCTTT
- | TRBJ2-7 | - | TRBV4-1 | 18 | CASSRPSVGAGSSYEQYF | TGCGCCAGCAGCCGCCCCAGTGTGGGCGCGGGCAGCTCCTACGAGCAGTACTTC
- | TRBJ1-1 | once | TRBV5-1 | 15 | CASSLKHFRDSEAFF | TGCGCCAGCAGCTTAAAACATTTCCGGGACTCAGAAGCTTTCTTT
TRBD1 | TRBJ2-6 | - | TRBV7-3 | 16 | CATGQLNLSGANVLTF | TGTGCTACGGGACAGCTTAACCTCTCTGGGGCCAACGTCCTGACTTTC
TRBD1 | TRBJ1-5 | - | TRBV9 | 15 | CASSVGDRSNQPQHF | TGTGCCAGCAGCGTAGGGGACAGGAGCAATCAGCCCCAGCATTTT
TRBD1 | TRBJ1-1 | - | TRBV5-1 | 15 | CASSLGQGLNTEAFF | TGCGCCAGCAGCTTGGGACAGGGATTGAACACTGAAGCTTTCTTT
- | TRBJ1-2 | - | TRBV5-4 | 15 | CASSLALAGRYGYTF | TGTGCCAGCAGCTTGGCCTTGGCAGGGAGGTATGGCTACACCTTC
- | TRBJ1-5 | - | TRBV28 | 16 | CASSLGGRGSNQPQHF | TGTGCCAGCAGCCTGGGGGGGCGAGGGAGCAATCAGCCCCAGCATTTT
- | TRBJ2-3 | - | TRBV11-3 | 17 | CASSSHRSLASTDTQYF | TGTGCCAGCAGCTCACACAGATCGCTAGCAAGCACAGATACGCAGTATTTT
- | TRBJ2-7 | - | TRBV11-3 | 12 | CASSQTGYEQYF | TGTGCCAGCAGCCAGACAGGATACGAGCAGTACTTC
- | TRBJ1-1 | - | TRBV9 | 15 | CASSVGLRPSTEAFF | TGTGCCAGCAGCGTAGGCCTGCGTCCAAGCACTGAAGCTTTCTTT
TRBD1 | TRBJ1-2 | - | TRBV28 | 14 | CASSSGGPDYGYTF | TGTGCCAGCAGTTCAGGGGGTCCGGACTATGGCTACACCTTC
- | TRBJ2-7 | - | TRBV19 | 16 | CASSIVGRTTTYEQYF | TGTGCCAGTAGTATAGTGGGGAGGACAACCACCTACGAGCAGTACTTC
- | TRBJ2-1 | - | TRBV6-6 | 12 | CASRDRYNEQFF | TGTGCCAGCAGGGACAGATACAATGAGCAGTTCTTC
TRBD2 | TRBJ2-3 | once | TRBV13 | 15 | CASSPREGGKDTQYF | TGTGCCAGCAGCCCCCGGGAGGGTGGGAAAGATACGCAGTATTTT
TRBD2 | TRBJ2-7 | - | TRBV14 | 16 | CASSQTGLATIYEQYF | TGTGCCAGCAGCCAGACGGGACTAGCGACAATCTACGAGCAGTACTTC
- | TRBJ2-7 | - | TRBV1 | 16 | CTSSHFPAGHGGEQYF | TGCACCAGCAGCCACTTTCCGGCAGGACACGGTGGAGAGCAGTACTTC
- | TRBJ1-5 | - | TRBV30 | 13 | CAWSRGAGQPQHF | TGTGCCTGGAGTCGTGGGGCCGGTCAGCCCCAGCATTTT
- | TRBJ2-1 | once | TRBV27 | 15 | CASSLGTTAGNEQFF | TGTGCCAGCAGTTTGGGTACGACAGCCGGTAATGAGCAGTTCTTC
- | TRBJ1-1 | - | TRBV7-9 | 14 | CASSLIGGNTEAFF | TGTGCCAGCAGCTTAATCGGCGGGAACACTGAAGCTTTCTTT
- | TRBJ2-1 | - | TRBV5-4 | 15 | CASSFVAHQTNEQFF | TGTGCCAGCAGCTTTGTAGCGCACCAAACCAATGAGCAGTTCTTC
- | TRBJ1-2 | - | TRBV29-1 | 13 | CSVEGTTTYGYTF | TGCAGCGTTGAAGGCACAACAACCTATGGCTACACCTTC
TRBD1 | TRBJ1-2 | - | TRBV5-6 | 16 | CASSLIRDRGLYGYTF | TGTGCCAGCAGCCTCATCCGGGACAGGGGGCTCTATGGCTACACCTTC
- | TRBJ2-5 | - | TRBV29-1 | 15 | CSVRGTQLGAETQYF | TGCAGCGTGAGGGGCACCCAGTTGGGGGCCGAGACCCAGTACTTC
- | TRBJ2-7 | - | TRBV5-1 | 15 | CASSLSQGRSYEQYF | TGCGCCAGCAGCTTGAGCCAGGGGAGATCCTACGAGCAGTACTTC
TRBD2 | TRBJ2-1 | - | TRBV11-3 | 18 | CASSSSGLAGGLYNEQFF | TGTGCCAGCAGCTCCAGCGGGCTAGCGGGGGGTCTTTACAATGAGCAGTTCTTC
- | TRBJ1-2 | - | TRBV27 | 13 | CASSLSGGRWYTF | TGTGCCAGCAGTTTATCGGGTGGGAGGTGGTACACCTTC
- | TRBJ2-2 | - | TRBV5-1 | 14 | CASSLKAVTGELFF | TGCGCCAGCAGCTTGAAGGCGGTAACCGGGGAGCTGTTTTTT
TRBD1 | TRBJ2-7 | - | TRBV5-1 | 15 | CASSFLKGADDEQYF | TGCGCCAGCAGCTTCTTAAAGGGGGCAGACGACGAGCAGTACTTC
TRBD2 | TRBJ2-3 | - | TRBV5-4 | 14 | CASSGGLAGDTQYF | TGTGCCAGCAGCGGGGGACTAGCGGGGGATACGCAGTATTTT
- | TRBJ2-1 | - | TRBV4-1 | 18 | CASSQASHLTRGYNEQFF | TGCGCCAGCAGCCAAGCATCCCATTTAACCAGGGGTTACAATGAGCAGTTCTTC
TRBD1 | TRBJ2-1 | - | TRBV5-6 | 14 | CASRTRDRGNEQFF | TGTGCCAGCAGAACTCGGGACAGGGGGAATGAGCAGTTCTTC
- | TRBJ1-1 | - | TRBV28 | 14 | CASSFPGSNTEAFF | TGTGCCAGCAGTTTTCCGGGTTCGAACACTGAAGCTTTCTTT
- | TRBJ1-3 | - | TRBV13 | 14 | CASSRGISGNTIYF | TGTGCCAGCAGCAGGGGGATCTCTGGAAACACCATATATTTT
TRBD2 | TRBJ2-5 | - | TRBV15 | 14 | CAPLAGDPQETQYF | TGTGCCCCTCTAGCGGGAGACCCCCAAGAGACCCAGTACTTC
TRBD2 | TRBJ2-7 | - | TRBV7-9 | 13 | CASSSAGVREQYF | TGTGCCAGCAGCTCGGCGGGAGTACGCGAGCAGTACTTC